This TCR beta chain emerged from a study of blood T cell repertoires in COVID-19. Across the whole study: In each case, the material was cDNA or gDNA derived from T cells, B-cell-depleted T cells, or PBMCs.

In the original analysis: Amplification of reference gene primers was used by the study to estimate nucleated cell counts. Profiling relied on immunoSEQ multiplex PCR, and the TCRdb table lists in-frame clones only, not all of them. Clone size and the V and J calls come from that table; the DNA yielded D and trimming. This sample has some 240,000 clones, with approximately 81% found just once. Assignment of participants to cohorts was predicated upon participant-reported clinical history. Exposed enrollees had met someone with a PCR-confirmed or clinician-diagnosed COVID-19 case at some point within the 2 weeks before study entry. The sequence came from a woman aged 45-59 years who had been exposed to COVID-19. The sample consisted of PBMCs or T cells enriched from blood (not recorded which).

The CDR3 reads CASSLREGTEAFF. DNA for the CDR3: TGTGCCAGCAGCCTCAGGGAAGGCACTGAAGCTTTCTTT. V usage is TRBV5-6 and J usage is TRBJ1-1, with TRBD1 as a possible D gene (5 bases). CDR1 and CDR2 from the germline V gene are SGHDT and YYEEEE. The germline V and J ends were trimmed by 4 bases and 4 bases, with 11 bases remaining between them. The CDR3 has 13 residues. Drawing the rest from reference TRBV5-6 and TRBJ1-1, the complete variable domain is DAGVTQSPTHLIKTRGQQVTLRCSPKSGHDTVSWYQQALGQGPQFIFQYYEEEERQRGNFPDRFSGHQFPNYSSELNVNALLLGDSALYLCASSLREGTEAFFGQGTRLTVV.